What follows are 27 T cell receptor beta chains derived from one specimen sequenced in a study of vaccination and CD4 T cells after COVID-19. No antigen has been identified for these receptors. Treatment: roughly ten-day PBMC culture with coronavirus spike peptide pools or control peptides (ViraFEST assay). Sequence data for DNA of cultured CD4+ T cells were generated by the Oncomine TCR Beta short-read assay. A single record per CDR3 protein comes from TCRdb applying MiXCR to the PCR reads. The profile shows around 18,000 distinct CDR3 sequences, about half of them singletons. The specimen was CD4+ T cells from blood, cultured in vitro, collected before SARS-CoV-2 vaccination. The source is a human donor who had recovered from COVID-19.

This clonotype was observed a few times. The CDR3 coding sequence is TGTGCCAGCAGCTTAGGGACAGGGAAGTCGCCGGGGGATGGCTACACCTTC. Translated: CASSLGTGKSPGDGYTF. The chain couples TRBV7-2 to TRBJ1-2; 8 nucleotides agree with TRBD1. CDR1 and CDR2 (germline): SGHTA, FQGNSA. The CDR3 extends over 17 amino acids. Trimming took 1 base from V and 6 from J; bases not matched to a gene: 13.

The V call is TRBV19, the J call TRBJ1-2, with TRBD1 matching over 8 bases. The germline V gene encodes CDR1 LNHDA and CDR2 SQIVND (reference sequence). The CDR3 sequence is 15 residues long. With 5 bases clipped from V and 8 bases from J, the junction kept 13 bases outside the gene matches. CDR3 residues: CASSATDRGGLGYTF. Here the CDR3 DNA reads TGTGCCAGTAGTGCCACAGACAGGGGAGGATTGGGCTACACCTTC.

The chain has TRBV4-1 and TRBJ2-5, with TRBD1 matching over 9 bases. CDR3 size: 16 residues. V dropped 2 bases and J dropped 5; count of bases not matched to a gene: 9. The germline gives CDR1 MGHRA, CDR2 YSYEKL. CDR3 DNA sequence: TGCGCCAGCAGCCAATTCGGGGACAGGGTATGGGAGACCCAGTACTTC. It codes for CASSQFGDRVWETQYF.

This clonotype was detected once. A read error may account for a junction end that differs from germline. The chain couples TRBV7-6 to TRBJ2-7; 8 bases are shared with TRBD2. The CDR3 is 15 residues long. Germline-derived CDR1 and CDR2 are SGHVS and FNYEAQ. CDR3 sequence reads: CTSSQAGATINEQYF. In nucleotides, the CDR3 is TGTACCAGCAGCCAAGCGGGAGCCACAATCAACGAGCAGTACTTC.

This clonotype was observed a single time. The chain links TRBV27 to TRBJ2-1; 10 bases are shared with TRBD2. Germline-derived CDR1 and CDR2 are MNHEY and SMNVEV (reference sequence). J gave up 4 bases and V 5 bases, and 5 bases lay outside the gene matches. The CDR3 sequence is 15 residues long. The CDR3 DNA reads TGTGCCAGCAGTATTACTAGCGGGGTTTACAATGAGCAGTTCTTC. It specifies CASSITSGVYNEQFF.

This clonotype was recorded only once. The rearrangement uses TRBV29-1 and TRBJ1-2, with D perhaps matching TRBD1 (5 bases). V lost 3 bases and J 7 bases, leaving 15 bases between the germline ends. The CDR3 consists of 13 residues. From germline, CDR1 is SQVTM and CDR2 ANQGSEA. This chain's CDR3 is CSVDREGIAGYTF. The CDR3 DNA reads as TGCAGCGTTGATCGAGAGGGGATAGCTGGCTACACCTTC.

This chain links TRBV11-3 with TRBJ2-3; 10 nucleotides align to TRBD2. Germline assignment: CDR1 SGHNT and CDR2 YENEEA. V was clipped by 5 bases and J by 2 bases; unmatched bases: 10. The CDR3 runs 17 residues. This chain's CDR3 is CASSIRSSGRATDTQYF. Here the CDR3 DNA reads TGTGCCAGCAGCATTAGGTCAAGCGGGAGGGCCACAGATACGCAGTATTTT.

This chain connects TRBV20-1 to TRBJ2-7; 7 nucleotides align to TRBD2. Germline-derived CDR1 and CDR2 are DFQATT and SNEGSKA (reference sequence). CDR3 size: 13 residues. After removal of 8 bases from V and 0 bases from J, the junction contained 7 bases not matched to a gene. The DNA of the CDR3 is TGCAGTACGACGGGAGGAAGCTCCTACGAGCAGTACTTC. This encodes CSTTGGSSYEQYF.

The V and J genes are TRBV24-1 and TRBJ1-1; D gene uncertain. The CDR3 is made up of 13 amino acids. CDR1 and CDR2 from the germline V gene are KGHDR and SFDVKD. V was shortened by 8 bases and J by 0 bases, with 9 bases between the two germline ends. The CDR3 is CATKVLMNTEAFF. DNA of the CDR3: TGTGCCACCAAGGTCTTGATGAACACTGAAGCTTTCTTT.

The chain is built from TRBV7-2 and TRBJ1-3; D uncertain. The V end was cut by 0 bases, the J end by 3 bases, with 0 bases between. From germline, CDR1 is SGHTA and CDR2 FQGNSA. CDR3 length: 12 amino acids. The DNA for the CDR3 is TGTGCCAGCAGCTTAGCTGGAAACACCATATATTTT. It specifies CASSLAGNTIYF. Using reference TRBV7-2 and TRBJ1-3 for the parts outside the CDR3, the full variable domain is GAGVSQSPSNKVTEKGKDVELRCDPISGHTALYWYRQSLGQGLEFLIYFQGNSAPDKSGLPSDRFSAERTGGSVSTLTIQRTQQEDSAVYLCASSLAGNTIYFGEGSWLTVV.

The V and J genes are TRBV7-2 and TRBJ1-1; 8 positions agree with TRBD1. V trimming: 5 bases; J trimming: 6 bases; junction bases outside the gene matches: 5. Germline lookup yields CDR1 SGHTA and CDR2 FQGNSA. This CDR3 spans 13 amino acids. The CDR3 loop reads CASSLDRASEAFF. In nucleotides, the CDR3 is TGTGCCAGCAGCCTGGACAGGGCCTCTGAAGCTTTCTTT.

The chain employs TRBV15 and TRBJ2-7, with D possibly TRBD1 on 6 matching bases. The CDR3 totals 15 residues. Per germline, CDR1 LNHNV and CDR2 YYDKDF (reference sequence). The V and J ends lost 1 base and 3 bases respectively, with 13 bases between them. The CDR3 loop is CATSRAGAADYEQYF. CDR3 in DNA: TGTGCCACCAGCAGAGCAGGGGCGGCTGACTACGAGCAGTACTTC.

In its sample, this clonotype was seen a few times. J is TRBJ1-2 and V is TRBV20-1, with 8 nucleotides matching TRBD1. CDR3 length: 13 residues. Germline V gene sequence: CDR1 DFQATT, CDR2 SNEGSKA (reference sequence). Losses at the gene ends were 4 bases for V and 6 bases for J; bases not matched to a gene: 7. This CDR3 reads CSANTGQVDGYTF. CDR3 bases: TGCAGTGCTAATACGGGACAGGTCGATGGCTACACCTTC.

The chain joins TRBV4-3 to TRBJ2-5; 7 bases agree with TRBD2. J lost 1 base, V lost 1 base, and 6 bases had no gene match. This CDR3 is 16 amino acids long. From germline, CDR1 is LGHNA and CDR2 YSLEER. As DNA, the CDR3 is TGCGCCAGCAGCCAAGGCCCTGGGACTACCCAAGAGACCCAGTACTTC. It is translated as CASSQGPGTTQETQYF.

V is TRBV6-1 and J is TRBJ2-3; D is ambiguous. V lost 7 bases and J lost 3, with 11 bases in between. Germline lookup yields CDR1 MNHNS and CDR2 SASEGT. The CDR3 runs to 13 residues. The DNA for the CDR3 is TGTGCCAGCACGGCAGAGGTTACAGATACGCAGTATTTT. It encodes CASTAEVTDTQYF.

This sequence joins TRBV10-3 and TRBJ2-5; 10 bases agree with TRBD2. V dropped 3 bases and J dropped 10; count of bases not matched to a gene: 5. The CDR3 is 13 amino acids. Germline lookup yields CDR1 ENHRY and CDR2 SYGVKD. The chain's CDR3 is CAISDLAGEVQYF. CDR3 sequence (DNA): TGTGCCATCAGTGACCTAGCGGGAGAGGTCCAGTACTTC.

The rearrangement links TRBV20-1 to TRBJ2-6; TRBD2 aligns across 13 bases. Germline CDR1 reads DFQATT; CDR2 reads SNEGSKA (reference sequence). V was pared by 3 bases and J by 4 bases, with 6 bases of the junction left unmatched. The CDR3 has 17 residues. The CDR3 bases are TGCAGTGCTAGTCTCGGACTAGCGGGAGCCGGGGCCAACGTCCTGACTTTC. Translating it yields CSASLGLAGAGANVLTF.

The chain uses TRBV30 and TRBJ2-5; perhaps TRBD2 as D (5 bases). The CDR3 is 13 residues long. V shed 7 bases and J shed 2 bases, with 14 bases lying between them. The germline V gene encodes CDR1 GTSNPN and CDR2 SVGIG (reference sequence). Written as DNA, the CDR3 is TGTGCCTCCTCGGGAAATGGACAAGAGACCCAGTACTTC. Translating gives CASSGNGQETQYF.

This sequence joins TRBV20-1 and TRBJ2-3; the match to TRBD2 covers 10 bases. This CDR3 is 16 amino acids long. V shed 0 bases, J shed 6 bases, and the junction held 9 bases outside the gene matches. Germline CDR1 and CDR2: DFQATT and SNEGSKA (reference sequence). The CDR3 sequence is CSARDYASGRRDTQYF. The CDR3 nucleotides read TGCAGTGCTAGAGATTACGCTAGCGGGAGAAGGGATACGCAGTATTTT.

This clonotype appeared a few times. This sequence joins TRBV20-1 and TRBJ2-7, with TRBD2 matching 16 bases. This CDR3 region has 16 residues. The junction had 6 bases not matched to a gene; V was cut back by 3 bases and J by 4 bases. Germline V lookup: CDR1 DFQATT, CDR2 SNEGSKA (reference sequence). CDR3 nucleotides: TGCAGTGCTAGGGGGACTAGCGGGAGGGCCGGGTACGAGCAGTACTTC. Translation gives CSARGTSGRAGYEQYF.

V is TRBV15 and J is TRBJ1-2, with a tentative D call TRBD1 (5 bases). The CDR3 loop spans 13 amino acids. Looked up from germline, CDR1 is LNHNV and CDR2 is YYDKDF (reference sequence). Trimming stripped 1 base from V and 8 bases from J, with 11 bases between. CDR3 region: CATSRVPGEGYTF. The CDR3 region has the DNA TGTGCCACCAGCAGAGTTCCGGGGGAGGGCTACACCTTC.

The chain has TRBV5-1 and TRBJ1-3, with D unresolved. CDR3 length: 15 residues. Germline V gives CDR1 SGHRS, CDR2 YFSETQ. The germline V and J ends were trimmed by 3 bases and 0 bases, with 10 bases remaining between them. The CDR3 DNA reads TGCGCCAGCAGCTCAGAACACAGCTCTGGAAACACCATATATTTT. As protein: CASSSEHSSGNTIYF.

The V gene is TRBV28, the J gene TRBJ2-7; perhaps TRBD2 as D (6 bases). CDR1 MDHEN and CDR2 SYDVKM come from the germline V gene. The germline V and J ends were trimmed by 4 bases and 2 bases, with 15 bases remaining between them. The CDR3 is made up of 15 amino acids. CDR3 coding DNA: TGTGCCAGCAGTTCGCGGGGTCGGCCCCCCTACGAGCAGTACTTC. Translating gives CASSSRGRPPYEQYF.

This sequence joins TRBV20-1 and TRBJ1-3; D is uncertain. The CDR3 is made up of 14 amino acids. Germline V gene lookup returns CDR1 DFQATT and CDR2 SNEGSKA (reference sequence). V was pared by 0 bases and J by 7 bases, with 13 bases between. The CDR3 DNA follows: TGCAGTGCTAGAGACAGTTCCCCCGGGAACACCATATATTTT. Protein: CSARDSSPGNTIYF.

This clonotype was recorded a few times. The CDR3 loop reads CASSLSRDTEAFF. DNA of the CDR3: TGTGCCAGCAGTTTATCCCGGGACACTGAAGCTTTCTTT. This sequence joins TRBV27 and TRBJ1-1; D call uncertain. Trimming took off 0 bases at V and 3 bases at J, with 5 bases between the two ends. CDR3 length equals 13 residues. Germline assignment: CDR1 MNHEY and CDR2 SMNVEV (reference sequence).

As to this clonotype: This is likely a read error, given that the CDR3 carries no conserved phenylalanine or tryptophan at its end. The genes are TRBV20-1 and TRBJ2-7; TRBD1 agrees at 7 bases. J gave up 3 bases and V 3 bases, and 8 bases lay outside the gene matches. The CDR3 is 14 residues long. Germline V CDR1 and CDR2: DFQATT, SNEGSKA (reference sequence). The CDR3 is CSARPDRSDYEQYL. CDR3 bases: TGCAGTGCTAGGCCGGACAGGAGTGACTACGAGCAGTACCTC.

V and J are TRBV6-5 and TRBJ1-1; tentative D call: TRBD1 (5 bases). The V end was cut by 2 bases, the J end by 1 base, with 8 bases between. CDR1 is MNHEY, CDR2 SVGAGI, per germline. The CDR3 covers 14 residues. This chain's CDR3 is CASSYGRGNTEAFF. CDR3 DNA: TGTGCCAGCAGTTACGGGAGGGGGAACACTGAAGCTTTCTTT.